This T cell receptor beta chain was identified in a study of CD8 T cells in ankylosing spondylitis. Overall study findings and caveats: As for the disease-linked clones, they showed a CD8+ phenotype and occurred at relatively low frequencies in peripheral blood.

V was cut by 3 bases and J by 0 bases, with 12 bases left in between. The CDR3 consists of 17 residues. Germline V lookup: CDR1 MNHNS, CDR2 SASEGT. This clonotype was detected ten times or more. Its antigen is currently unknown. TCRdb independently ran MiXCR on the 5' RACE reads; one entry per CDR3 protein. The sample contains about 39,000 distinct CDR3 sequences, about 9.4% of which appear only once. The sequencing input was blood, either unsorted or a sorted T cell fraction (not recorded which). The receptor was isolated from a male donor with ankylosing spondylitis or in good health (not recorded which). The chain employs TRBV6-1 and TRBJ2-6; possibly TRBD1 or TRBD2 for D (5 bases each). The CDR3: CASSDPLGTSGANVLTF. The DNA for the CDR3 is TGTGCCAGCAGTGATCCATTGGGGACCTCTGGGGCCAACGTCCTGACTTTC.